One and the same sample provided the 26 T cell receptor beta chains below, sequenced in a study of OX40 agonist ivuxolimab in advanced cancers. Data came from immunoSEQ multiplex PCR; TCRdb stores just in-frame clones and leaves some out. The top ten clones hold around 1.8% of a sample with 80,000 or so clones, just under 85% of them seen once. The specimen comprised CD4+ or CD8+ T cells sorted from blood, sampled in a trial of the OX40 agonist ivuxolimab. The receptor set was obtained from an adult with an advanced solid tumor such as melanoma, head and neck, liver or kidney cancer.

V and J are TRBV29-1 and TRBJ1-1; 8 bases line up with TRBD1. The CDR3 covers 16 residues. Unmatched junction bases numbered 13, after V lost 5 bases and J lost 2 bases. The V gene's germline CDR1 is SQVTM and CDR2 ANQGSEA. CDR3 residues: CSVIPGGTGENTEAFF. CDR3 bases: TGCAGCGTTATCCCAGGGGGCACGGGGGAAAACACTGAAGCTTTCTTT.

This clone occurred once. The rearrangement links TRBV19 to TRBJ2-5, with TRBD1 matching 10 bases. Germline CDR1 LNHDA, CDR2 SQIVND (reference sequence). Trimming at V came to 6 bases and at J to 3 bases, leaving 7 bases not matched to a gene. The CDR3 runs to 15 residues. The CDR3 loop is CASSPRGTGEETQYF. For the CDR3, the DNA is TGTGCCAGTAGCCCTAGGGGGACAGGGGAAGAGACCCAGTACTTC.

This clone was observed a handful of times. The rearrangement links TRBV7-6 to TRBJ2-1; D call uncertain. The CDR3 totals 13 residues. V lost 1 base, J lost 3 bases, and 4 bases lay in between. The germline gives CDR1 SGHVS, CDR2 FNYEAQ. CDR3 amino acids: CASSLEVYNEQFF. The DNA of the CDR3 is TGTGCCAGCAGCTTAGAAGTCTACAATGAGCAGTTCTTC.

The chain employs TRBV11-2 and TRBJ1-3, with D maybe TRBD1 (5 bases). CDR1 and CDR2 (germline): SGHAT, FQNNGV. V lost 4 bases to trimming and J lost 2 bases, with 6 bases between them. The CDR3 totals 13 residues. DNA of the CDR3: TGTGCCAGCAGCTCAGGGACTGGAAACACCATATATTTT. It yields the protein CASSSGTGNTIYF.

V and J are TRBV2 and TRBJ2-2; D remains unclear. The germline CDR1 and CDR2 sequences are SNHLY and FYNNEI. V dropped 2 bases and J dropped 4 bases, with 8 bases sitting between them. The CDR3 loop spans 14 amino acids. The CDR3 reads CASSERPPTGELFF. CDR3 nucleotides: TGTGCCAGCAGTGAACGGCCACCCACCGGGGAGCTGTTTTTT. Filled out from reference TRBV2 and TRBJ2-2, the complete variable domain reads EPEVTQTPSHQVTQMGQEVILRCVPISNHLYFYWYRQILGQKVEFLVSFYNNEISEKSEIFDDQFSVERPDGSNFTLKIRSTKLEDSAMYFCASSERPPTGELFFGEGSRLTVL.

This clone was picked up one time. The chain combines TRBV7-2 with TRBJ1-4; 7 positions agree with TRBD1. In germline, CDR1 is SGHTA, CDR2 FQGNSA. Trimming cost V 6 bases and J 11 bases; bases outside gene matches: 12. The CDR3 sequence is 14 residues long. The DNA for the CDR3 is TGTGCCAGCAGTTCTTCAAACTCGGGACAGAAACTGTTTTTT. Translation gives CASSSSNSGQKLFF.

This clone was recorded a few times. V is TRBV7-9 and J is TRBJ2-1; D is possibly TRBD1 (5 bases). CDR3 size: 16 residues. Between the trimmed V and J ends, which lost 2 bases and 0 bases, there was a span of 11 bases. CDR1 and CDR2 (germline): SEHNR, FQNEAQ (reference sequence). Here the CDR3 reads CASSLRQFSSYNEQFF. As DNA, the CDR3 is TGTGCCAGCAGCTTAAGACAGTTCAGCTCCTACAATGAGCAGTTCTTC.

V is TRBV4-2 and J is TRBJ2-3, with TRBD1 matching 12 bases. From germline, CDR1 is LGHNA and CDR2 YNFKEQ. The CDR3 loop spans 19 amino acids. V lost 2 bases to trimming and J lost 0 bases; unmatched junction nucleotides: 9. The chain's CDR3 is CASSQLPGQGALSTDTQYF. The CDR3 DNA reads TGTGCCAGCAGCCAACTACCGGGACAGGGGGCCTTAAGCACAGATACGCAGTATTTT.

The V call is TRBV21-1, the J call TRBJ2-2; TRBD2 was called by the table and not checked on the DNA. TRBV21-1 is a known pseudogene. The CDR3 loop spans 18 amino acids. CDR3 loop: CASSKEARLLMDSGELFF. The CDR3 DNA reads TGTGCCAGCAGCAAAGAGGCCAGGCTACTGATGGACTCCGGGGAGCTGTTTTTT.

This chain joins TRBV5-5 and TRBJ2-3, with 8 bases that match TRBD2. J gave up 5 bases and V 1 base, and 9 bases lay outside the gene matches. Germline assignment: CDR1 SGHKS and CDR2 YYEKEE (reference sequence). This CDR3 region has 16 residues. CDR3 nucleotide sequence: TGTGCCAGCAGCTTGTATAGTAGCGGGGATGTAGATACGCAGTATTTT. Its protein is CASSLYSSGDVDTQYF.

This rearrangement joins TRBV5-4 to TRBJ2-5; D is unclear. The CDR3 spans 11 residues. Trimming took off 4 bases at V and 2 bases at J, with 3 bases between the two ends. Per germline, CDR1 SGHNT and CDR2 YYREEE (reference sequence). In DNA, the CDR3 is TGTGCCAGCAGCGGGCAAGAGACCCAGTACTTC. It is translated as CASSGQETQYF.

This chain uses TRBV5-5 with TRBJ1-4, with D unresolved. The germline V gene has CDR1 SGHKS and CDR2 YYEKEE (reference sequence). The CDR3 sequence is 13 residues long. Trimming shortened V by 7 bases and J by 7 bases, and 14 bases separated the two germline ends. CDR3 region: CASLRVAGEKLFF. CDR3 bases: TGTGCCAGCCTACGAGTGGCGGGTGAAAAACTGTTTTTT.

The chain uses TRBV4-1 and TRBJ1-1, with TRBD1 as a possible D gene (5 bases). The ends were cut back, 8 bases at V and 0 bases at J, with 7 bases in the middle. This CDR3 region has 12 residues. Germline-derived CDR1 and CDR2 are MGHRA and YSYEKL. The CDR3 protein is CASGDLNTEAFF. CDR3 in DNA: TGCGCCAGCGGGGACCTGAACACTGAAGCTTTCTTT.

The genes are TRBV4-3 and TRBJ2-3, with a weak D call TRBD2 (6 bases). The CDR3 is 13 amino acids. Trimming took 1 base from V and 7 from J, leaving 9 bases between them. CDR1 and CDR2 (germline): LGHNA, YSLEER. The CDR3 region has the DNA TGCGCCAGCAGCCAAGTTGGGAGGTATACGCAGTATTTT. As protein: CASSQVGRYTQYF.

V usage is TRBV7-7 and J usage is TRBJ2-5; D perhaps matches TRBD2 (5 bases). This CDR3 contains 15 residues. Trimming took 2 bases from V and 3 from J, leaving 13 bases between them. Germline V CDR1 and CDR2: SSHAT, FNYEAQ (reference sequence). The CDR3 is CASSLQPGREETQYF. The CDR3 nucleotides read TGTGCCAGCAGCTTACAGCCTGGGCGGGAAGAGACCCAGTACTTC.

The chain employs TRBV28 and TRBJ2-1; D tentatively fits TRBD1 or TRBD2 (5 bases each). The germline V gene encodes CDR1 MDHEN and CDR2 SYDVKM. The ends were cut back, 7 bases at V and 10 bases at J, with 23 bases in the middle. The CDR3 extends over 15 amino acids. CDR3 nucleotide sequence: TGTGCCAGCACTTTTCTCCCGGGGCGTAGAGTGGAGCAGTTCTTC. It translates to CASTFLPGRRVEQFF. Filled out from reference TRBV28 and TRBJ2-1, the complete variable domain reads DVKVTQSSRYLVKRTGEKVFLECVQDMDHENMFWYRQDPGLGLRLIYFSYDVKMKEKGDIPEGYSVSREKKERFSLILESASTNQTSMYLCASTFLPGRRVEQFFGPGTRLTVL.

V is TRBV19 and J is TRBJ2-7, with TRBD2 matching over 9 bases. Germline trimming cut 6 bases from V and 0 bases from J; bases unmatched to any gene: 6. The CDR3 extends over 15 amino acids. Per the germline V gene, CDR1 is LNHDA and CDR2 is SQIVND (reference sequence). The DNA for the CDR3 is TGTGCCAGTAGCTTGACTAGCGGACTCTCCTACGAGCAGTACTTC. This codes for CASSLTSGLSYEQYF. The full variable domain, rest sourced from reference TRBV19 and TRBJ2-7, is DGGITQSPKYLFRKEGQNVTLSCEQNLNHDAMYWYRQDPGQGLRLIYYSQIVNDFQKGDIAEGYSVSREKKESFPLTVTSAQKNPTAFYLCASSLTSGLSYEQYFGPGTRLTVT.

This CDR3 is CASRRLQDTGELFF. The CDR3 DNA is TGTGCCAGCAGGAGGCTACAAGACACCGGGGAGCTGTTTTTT. This chain joins TRBV7-3 and TRBJ2-2; D is undetermined. The germline V gene encodes CDR1 SGHTA and CDR2 FQGTGA. The V gene lost 6 bases and the J gene lost 3 bases, with 11 bases spanning the gap. The CDR3 sequence is 14 residues long.

This sequence joins TRBV7-9 and TRBJ1-4; D uncertain. Trimming took off 1 base at V and 0 bases at J, with 6 bases between the two ends. Germline V gives CDR1 SEHNR, CDR2 FQNEAQ (reference sequence). The CDR3 is made up of 15 amino acids. DNA for the CDR3: TGTGCCAGCAGCTTAGGGAGGTCAACTAATGAAAAACTGTTTTTT. This encodes CASSLGRSTNEKLFF. The whole variable domain, remainder taken from reference TRBV7-9 and TRBJ1-4, is DTGVSQNPRHKITKRGQNVTFRCDPISEHNRLYWYRQTLGQGPEFLTYFQNEAQLEKSRLLSDRFSAERPKGSFSTLEIQRTEQGDSAMYLCASSLGRSTNEKLFFGSGTQLSVL.

J is TRBJ1-2 and V is TRBV11-3, with 11 bases fitting TRBD1. V shed 6 bases, J shed 7 bases, and the junction held 4 bases outside the gene matches. The CDR3 is 13 amino acids. Germline V gene lookup returns CDR1 SGHNT and CDR2 YENEEA. CDR3 protein: CASSMGQGVGYTF. The CDR3, as DNA: TGTGCCAGCAGTATGGGACAGGGGGTTGGCTACACCTTC. The full variable domain, in which reference TRBV11-3 and TRBJ1-2 provide the parts outside the CDR3, is EAGVVQSPRYKIIEKKQPVAFWCNPISGHNTLYWYLQNLGQGPELLIRYENEEAVDDSQLPKDRFSAERLKGVDSTLKIQPAELGDSAVYLCASSMGQGVGYTFGSGTRLTVV.

The chain joins TRBV2 to TRBJ2-1; D is unresolved. Between the trimmed V and J ends, which lost 7 bases and 0 bases, there was a span of 13 bases. The CDR3 contains 15 residues. Per the germline V gene, CDR1 is SNHLY and CDR2 is FYNNEI. The CDR3 loop is CASKRIVSSYNEQFF. CDR3 in DNA: TGTGCCAGCAAACGGATTGTAAGCTCCTACAATGAGCAGTTCTTC. The whole variable domain, remainder taken from reference TRBV2 and TRBJ2-1, is EPEVTQTPSHQVTQMGQEVILRCVPISNHLYFYWYRQILGQKVEFLVSFYNNEISEKSEIFDDQFSVERPDGSNFTLKIRSTKLEDSAMYFCASKRIVSSYNEQFFGPGTRLTVL.

The genes are TRBV10-1 and TRBJ2-3; D is undetermined. This CDR3 region has 13 residues. V gave up 3 bases and J gave up 2 bases, with 6 bases separating them. Germline assignment: CDR1 WNHNN and CDR2 SYGVQD (reference sequence). The CDR3, as DNA: TGCGCCAGCAGTGAAGGAACCACAGATACGCAGTATTTT. It translates to CASSEGTTDTQYF.

This chain connects TRBV28 to TRBJ2-3; unclear D gene. The CDR3 covers 13 residues. V gave up 6 bases and J gave up 2 bases, with 9 bases separating them. Germline assignment: CDR1 MDHEN and CDR2 SYDVKM. The CDR3 coding sequence is TGTGCCAGCAGGGCTCAAGCCACAGATACGCAGTATTTT. The encoded protein is CASRAQATDTQYF.

This clone appeared a few times. The CDR3 DNA reads as TGTGCCAGCAGCGTTCGACCGGGCCCCTACGAGCAGTACTTC. It codes for CASSVRPGPYEQYF. The chain is built from TRBV14 and TRBJ2-7; D is uncertain. The CDR3 runs to 14 residues. Looked up from germline, CDR1 is SGHDN and CDR2 is FVKESK. V was pared by 5 bases and J by 2 bases, with 13 bases between.

This sequence joins TRBV6-6 and TRBJ1-1, with D possibly TRBD1 on 6 matching bases. Between the trimmed V and J ends, which lost 5 bases and 1 base, there was a span of 11 bases. CDR1 is MNHNY, CDR2 SVGAGI, per germline (reference sequence). The CDR3 contains 14 residues. CDR3 loop: CASSRDTRNTEAFF. In DNA form, the CDR3 reads TGTGCCAGCAGTAGGGACACCAGGAACACTGAAGCTTTCTTT.

The rearrangement uses TRBV2 and TRBJ1-2; TRBD1 matches at 7 bases. Germline-derived CDR1 and CDR2 are SNHLY and FYNNEI. The CDR3 sequence is 16 residues long. The V gene end was trimmed by 6 bases and the J gene end by 1 base; junction bases not matched to a gene: 11. The chain's CDR3 is CASRTPGTVFNYGYTF. Written as DNA, the CDR3 is TGTGCCAGCAGGACTCCCGGGACAGTTTTTAACTATGGCTACACCTTC.